A selection of T cell receptor beta chains follows, all from one sample in a study of T cell repertoires in cytomegalovirus infection. TCRdb fed the reads into MiXCR, producing one record per CDR3 protein. Of 95,000 to 120,000 distinct CDR3 sequences detected, roughly 31% appear once; the ten largest clones hold roughly 40%. These receptors have no identified antigens. The source was CD8+ T cells from cultured PBMCs, collected from culture after CMV antigen stimulation. Receptors were obtained from a human donor in good health (CMV status not recorded). Some clones in this sample may be carry-over from other donors' samples. Each CDR3 is given with its conserved first and last residue. Each record gives: clone size, J gene, V gene, CDR3 protein. Clone size is stated in some rows and not others, as once, few, many or a class when expanded.

few	TRBJ2-7	TRBV20-1	CSARVSGTGAYEQYF
.	TRBJ2-5	TRBV7-4	CASSLVLAGGTQYF
.	TRBJ2-5	TRBV7-6	CASSLGSRVQETQYF
.	TRBJ1-1	TRBV2	CASSRTGNTEAFF
.	TRBJ2-1	TRBV12-3/TRBV12-4	CASSPLRRLFDEQFF
many	TRBJ1-1	TRBV5-5	CASSLYFRVLGGPNTEAFF
few	TRBJ1-4	TRBV7-9	CASSFLGHNEKLFF
many	TRBJ1-1	TRBV27	CASRSYTEAFF
.	TRBJ2-5	TRBV7-6	CASSFRGTFGETQYF
.	TRBJ2-5	TRBV6-6	CASSYSTRSGQETQYF
few	TRBJ1-6	TRBV12-5	CASGWGRGNSPLHF
.	TRBJ2-5	TRBV13	CASSLQGTETQYF
many	TRBJ2-1	TRBV7-8	CASSLVGGTEQFF
.	TRBJ1-6	TRBV7-6	CASSLGGPSYNSPLHF
many	TRBJ2-1	TRBV7-2	CASSLDGRNEQFF
few	TRBJ2-5	TRBV10-3	CAIRGGNLQETQYF
few	TRBJ2-3	TRBV7-9	CASSRASSTDTQYF
few	TRBJ2-2	TRBV19	CASSSGELFF
few	TRBJ1-1	TRBV7-2	CASSPSDRVATEAFF
.	TRBJ2-7	TRBV7-9	CASSLAGTGDYEQYF
.	TRBJ2-3	TRBV5-4	CASSLLAASTDTQYF
.	TRBJ2-1	TRBV14	CASSQAYRTGPYNEQFF
few	TRBJ2-1	TRBV7-9	CASTNPGAGDNEQFF
few	TRBJ1-6	TRBV9	CASSVQGTYNSPLHF
many	TRBJ2-3	TRBV7-2	CASSLVSGTDTQYF
many	TRBJ1-6	TRBV7-8	CASSLTTGVSPLHF
.	TRBJ2-5	TRBV6-6	CASSYPLAGVETQYF
.	TRBJ1-3	TRBV9	CASSVAQGRGASGNTIYF
.	TRBJ2-3	TRBV6-1	CASSYLGGGPTDTQYF
many	TRBJ2-7	TRBV12-3/TRBV12-4	CASSLGWDISYEQYF
.	TRBJ1-2	TRBV20-1	CSAQGQGDYGYTF
.	TRBJ1-4	TRBV4-1	CASNKGPNEKLFF
.	TRBJ2-3	TRBV2	CASSLESTDTQYF
few	TRBJ2-2	TRBV7-8	CASSLGQSNTGELFF
.	TRBJ2-1	TRBV29-1	CSVEGGQVGQFF
few	TRBJ2-6	TRBV19	CASSPTGFSGANVLTF
.	TRBJ1-2	TRBV12-3/TRBV12-4	CASSLQEEGYTF
many	TRBJ1-1	TRBV4-2	CASSQDRGEAFF
few	TRBJ2-3	TRBV6-2/TRBV6-3	CASRIAGTDTQYF
.	TRBJ1-2	TRBV2	CASNSGELYGYTF
.	TRBJ1-1	TRBV6-2/TRBV6-3	CASSYSKGLGGGIEAFF
many	TRBJ1-3	TRBV6-1	CASTETGRNTIYF
.	TRBJ2-1	TRBV7-8	CASSPSGTYNEQFF
.	TRBJ2-7	TRBV6-1	CASSEGFISVYEQYF
few	TRBJ2-1	TRBV5-5	CASSPNPGGFKNEQFF
few	TRBJ2-1	TRBV7-6	CASSLAGGFSFANEQFF
.	TRBJ2-1	TRBV12-3/TRBV12-4	CASSLRTPLDEQFF
.	TRBJ2-5	TRBV6-6	CASSYPGGEALGYADF
few	TRBJ1-1	TRBV7-9	CASSKGAGKGNTEAFF
.	TRBJ2-7	TRBV6-6	CASSYGTGTYEQYF
.	TRBJ2-1	TRBV6-5	CASSFHSGGAGEQFF
many	TRBJ2-2	TRBV7-2	CASSRDPITGAASGELFF
.	TRBJ2-1	TRBV12-3/TRBV12-4	CASSLLVDEQFF
many	TRBJ1-1	TRBV7-8	CASSLAVRTEAFF